Sequencing of this T cell receptor (beta chain) was carried out in a study of blood T cell repertoires in COVID-19. The wider study: Nucleic acid was either cDNA or gDNA, and it came from T cells, B-cell-depleted T cells, or PBMCs.

Repertoires were generated with immunoSEQ multiplex PCR, while TCRdb's copy carries only in-frame clones and drops some. The sample has 75,000 to 90,000 clones, 70% to 90% seen once. This CDR3 contains 14 residues. Germline lookup yields CDR1 SEHNR and CDR2 FQNEAQ (reference sequence). The V gene lost 5 bases and the J gene lost 7 bases, with 17 bases spanning the gap. Sequencing used peripheral blood. V usage is TRBV7-9 and J usage is TRBJ1-2, with a weak D call TRBD1 (5 bases). This TCR was recovered from an elderly man with active or convalescent COVID-19. CDR3: CASSPQRGLSGYTF. Here the CDR3 DNA reads TGTGCCAGCAGCCCACAAAGGGGTTTATCTGGCTACACCTTC.